Here is one T cell receptor (beta chain) with its context. The sample comes from a study of blood T cell repertoires in COVID-19. About the study: T cells, B-cell-depleted T cells, or PBMCs supplied cDNA or gDNA.

Looked up from germline, CDR1 is MNHEY and CDR2 is SMNVEV (reference sequence). This CDR3 is 13 amino acids long. V was clipped by 6 bases and J by 0 bases, with 8 bases between them. Per the original data handling: Amplification from reference gene primers served as the basis for estimated nucleated cell counts. The data were produced by immunoSEQ multiplex PCR, yet TCRdb's version contains in-frame clones alone and is incomplete. V, J and clone size derive from that table, while D and trimming were established from the DNA sequence. The sample records under 250,000 clones, roughly four fifths being singletons.

J is TRBJ1-1 and V is TRBV27, with no clear D. The sequenced material came from peripheral blood. This sequence was found in a middle-aged man with acute or convalescent COVID-19. The CDR3 protein is CASRRSVNTEAFF. Written as DNA, the CDR3 is TGTGCCAGCAGACGTTCGGTGAACACTGAAGCTTTCTTT.